A selection of T cell receptor beta chains follows, all from one sample in a study of blood T cell repertoires in COVID-19. Sequencing used immunoSEQ multiplex PCR; TCRdb keeps in-frame clones, though not all of them. The data contain over 300,000 clones, approximately 85% of them singletons. The sequencing input was peripheral blood. All receptors derive from a human donor in a cohort sampled during active COVID-19. CDR3s leave out the opening cysteine and the closing phenylalanine or tryptophan. A clone size is listed for some rows: how often the clone was seen (once, few, many), or a class if it is expanded.

J gene	clone size	V gene	CDR3 protein
TRBJ2-2	NA	TRBV28	ASSSPDSFAGELF
TRBJ2-5	NA	TRBV7-3	ASSLYGTGGEETQY
TRBJ1-2	NA	TRBV5-5	ASSFRDNNYGYT
TRBJ2-1	NA	TRBV11-3	ASSTMGGSYNEQF
TRBJ1-3	NA	TRBV20-1	SAHSGNTIY
TRBJ2-2	NA	TRBV5-1	ASSKSRVAGELF
TRBJ1-1	NA	TRBV30	ARTPGQGNTEAF
TRBJ2-7	NA	TRBV7-9	ASSDPRTGDGYEQY
TRBJ2-7	NA	TRBV29-1	SVQDPNYEQY
TRBJ1-5	NA	TRBV19	ASSKKQGLEQPQH
TRBJ1-1	NA	TRBV7-3	ASSLTGGTEAF
TRBJ2-5	NA	TRBV29-1	SLEPDRTSTRTQY
TRBJ2-7	once	TRBV11-2	ASSPQTGGSYEQY
TRBJ1-1	NA	TRBV3-1/TRBV3-2	ASSQDLWTANTEAF
TRBJ1-1	once	TRBV12-3/TRBV12-4	ASAGGGNTEAF
TRBJ2-1	NA	TRBV19	ASSILAGGLNEQF
TRBJ1-6	NA	TRBV6-1	ASSEGRGPFNSPLH
TRBJ1-2	NA	TRBV27	ASSLSPRQVGGYT
TRBJ1-1	NA	TRBV29-1	SVGRGRSAEAF
TRBJ2-4	NA	TRBV11-2	ASSIRQRNIQY
TRBJ2-4	NA	TRBV12-2	ASRLPTQGAAKNIQY
TRBJ1-2	once	TRBV3-1/TRBV3-2	ASSPRGGFYQGYT
TRBJ2-1	NA	TRBV4-1	ASSGSGTGISDEQF
TRBJ1-2	few	TRBV5-4	ASSLGGTGGRYGYT